The 13 T cell receptor beta chains in this list originate from one sample, sequenced in a study of blood T cell repertoires in COVID-19. Using immunoSEQ multiplex PCR, the repertoire was profiled, and TCRdb retains in-frame clones only, with some absent. The sample lists 230,000 or so clones; 88% were seen once. Sequencing used PBMCs or T cells enriched from blood (not recorded which). These TCRs come from a woman younger than 45 who had recovered from COVID-19.

On this clone itself: One end of the junction does not line up with germline, which may come from a read error. The chain links TRBV29-1 to TRBJ2-7, with 8 bases fitting TRBD1. This CDR3 is 13 amino acids long. Germline V gene data show CDR1 as SQVTM and CDR2 as ANQGSEA. CDR3 coding DNA: TGCAGCGTTGTGGCAGGGGGCTCCCACGAGCAGTACTTC. This translates into CSVVAGGSHEQYF.

This chain uses TRBV7-2 with TRBJ1-1, with a tentative D call TRBD1 (5 bases). V was shortened by 0 bases and J by 4 bases, with 12 bases between the two germline ends. The germline V gene has CDR1 SGHTA and CDR2 FQGNSA. The CDR3 totals 15 residues. CDR3 DNA sequence: TGTGCCAGCAGCTTAGCGGTCGGGGGTAGCACTGAAGCTTTCTTT. The encoded protein is CASSLAVGGSTEAFF.

This clone has just one count. The V call is TRBV7-2, the J call TRBJ1-2; TRBD1 aligns across 10 bases. The CDR3 covers 17 residues. CDR1 is SGHTA and CDR2 is FQGNSA in the germline V gene. V gave up 1 base and J gave up 8 bases; unmatched junction bases: 13. CDR3 region: CASSLGGTGDAGRGYTF. CDR3 sequence (DNA): TGTGCCAGCAGCTTAGGAGGGACAGGGGATGCCGGGAGGGGCTACACCTTC.

The chain has TRBV4-3 and TRBJ2-3, with 9 bases that match TRBD1. The germline V gene has CDR1 LGHNA and CDR2 YSLEER. CDR3 length: 16 amino acids. The ends lost 0 bases at V and 4 bases at J; junction bases unmatched: 5. The chain's CDR3 is CASSQDRTGGADTQYF. CDR3 bases: TGCGCCAGCAGCCAAGATAGAACAGGGGGCGCAGATACGCAGTATTTT.

The J gene is TRBJ1-2, the V gene TRBV5-6, with TRBD1 as a possible D gene (5 bases). Trimming took off 3 bases at V and 4 bases at J, with 19 bases between the two ends. Looked up from germline, CDR1 is SGHDT and CDR2 is YYEEEE. This CDR3 is built from 16 residues. The CDR3, as DNA: TGTGCCAGCAGCTCCCAGGGCGATGAAGGTCTCTATGGCTACACCTTC. Translating it yields CASSSQGDEGLYGYTF. Full variable domain (missing parts from reference TRBV5-6 and TRBJ1-2): DAGVTQSPTHLIKTRGQQVTLRCSPKSGHDTVSWYQQALGQGPQFIFQYYEEEERQRGNFPDRFSGHQFPNYSSELNVNALLLGDSALYLCASSSQGDEGLYGYTFGSGTRLTVV.

This chain uses TRBV9 with TRBJ2-1; the match to TRBD2 covers 8 bases. This CDR3 is built from 16 residues. V trimming: 3 bases; J trimming: 7 bases; junction bases outside the gene matches: 12. Germline values: CDR1 SGDLS, CDR2 YYNGEE. The CDR3 coding sequence is TGTGCCAGCAGCGGCGGAGCGGGGGAGAATCGAAATGAGCAGTTCTTC. Translating gives CASSGGAGENRNEQFF.

This clone appeared a few times. The chain combines TRBV4-3 with TRBJ1-6, with D possibly matching TRBD1 (6 bases). V shed 0 bases and J shed 10 bases, with 25 bases lying between them. The CDR3 covers 19 residues. Germline V gene sequence: CDR1 LGHNA, CDR2 YSLEER. The CDR3 sequence is CASSQDLGLSERGHSPLHF. The CDR3 nucleotides read TGCGCCAGCAGCCAAGATCTCGGGCTTTCGGAAAGGGGACACTCACCCCTCCACTTT.

J is TRBJ1-1 and V is TRBV25-1, with a tentative D call TRBD1 (5 bases). The CDR3 is 12 residues long. The germline V gene has CDR1 MGHDK and CDR2 SYGVNS. Trimming stripped 2 bases from V and 4 bases from J, with 5 bases between. Here the CDR3 reads CASSETGTEAFF. CDR3 nucleotides: TGTGCCAGCAGTGAAACAGGCACTGAAGCTTTCTTT.

This chain joins TRBV18 and TRBJ2-3; 11 nucleotides line up with TRBD2. Unmatched junction bases numbered 2, after V lost 4 bases and J lost 2 bases. The CDR3 extends over 15 amino acids. From germline, CDR1 is KGHSH and CDR2 LQKENI. The CDR3 DNA follows: TGTGCCAGCTCACTGACTAGCGGGGACACAGATACGCAGTATTTT. Its protein is CASSLTSGDTDTQYF.

The chain joins TRBV9 to TRBJ1-2, with TRBD1 as a possible D gene (5 bases). This CDR3 contains 13 residues. Germline values: CDR1 SGDLS, CDR2 YYNGEE. The V gene lost 3 bases and the J gene lost 2 bases, with 8 bases spanning the gap. The CDR3 loop reads CASSEGLNYGYTF. The CDR3 DNA sequence: TGTGCCAGCAGCGAGGGACTGAACTATGGCTACACCTTC.

This rearrangement joins TRBV3-1 (or the pseudogene TRBV3-2) to TRBJ2-3; 11 positions agree with TRBD1. The ends lost 4 bases at V and 4 bases at J; junction bases unmatched: 1. Looked up from germline, CDR1 is LGHDT and CDR2 is YNNKEL (reference sequence). The CDR3 is 14 amino acids. CDR3: CASSRGQGADTQYF. The DNA for the CDR3 is TGTGCCAGCAGCCGGGGACAGGGGGCAGATACGCAGTATTTT.

V usage is TRBV6-5 and J usage is TRBJ1-1; no clear D. Trimming took off 8 bases at V and 1 base at J, with 11 bases between the two ends. Germline loops: CDR1 MNHEY, CDR2 SVGAGI. This CDR3 has 13 residues. DNA of the CDR3: TGTGCCAGCGCCCCCAGGAAGAACACTGAAGCTTTCTTT. Protein: CASAPRKNTEAFF.

J is TRBJ2-3 and V is TRBV9, with D possibly being TRBD2 (6 bases). Looked up from germline, CDR1 is SGDLS and CDR2 is YYNGEE. The CDR3 has 15 residues. The V and J ends lost 0 bases and 0 bases respectively, with 8 bases between them. CDR3: CASSVVAGSTDTQYF. CDR3 DNA sequence: TGTGCCAGCAGCGTAGTGGCGGGGAGCACAGATACGCAGTATTTT.